The 25 T cell receptor beta chains presented below share a single source sample, sequenced in a study of cytomegalovirus exposure and HLA in healthy donors. The PCR employed 60 Vbeta primers together with 13 Jbeta primers. Assay used: immunoSEQ multiplex PCR; TCRdb lists only in-frame clones, some missing. The sample lists 200,000 or so clones, 70% to 80% occurring once. Sequences were obtained from PBMCs. The receptors derive from a male donor in good health and CMV-seropositive.

The V call is TRBV7-2, the J call TRBJ2-7, with D tentatively TRBD2 (6 bases). Trimming left V 7 bases short and J 1 base short, with 11 bases between. This CDR3 has 13 residues. The germline V gene has CDR1 SGHTA and CDR2 FQGNSA. In DNA, the CDR3 is TGTGCCAGCAAGCCAGGGACTTCCTACGAGCAGTACTTC. Amino acids: CASKPGTSYEQYF.

The rearrangement joins TRBV5-1 to TRBJ1-1; TRBD1 matches 7 bases. This CDR3 contains 15 residues. Looked up from germline, CDR1 is SGHRS and CDR2 is YFSETQ. V shed 4 bases and J 3 bases; nucleotides not matched to a gene: 9. The DNA of the CDR3 is TGCGCCAGCAGCGGAACCACCAGGGGGGACACTGAAGCTTTCTTT. Protein sequence: CASSGTTRGDTEAFF.

The rearrangement links TRBV14 to TRBJ1-1; D remains ambiguous. The V gene lost 3 bases and the J gene lost 5 bases, with 10 bases spanning the gap. The CDR3 totals 13 residues. Germline-derived CDR1 and CDR2 are SGHDN and FVKESK. The CDR3 protein is CASSHFPRTEAFF. The CDR3 DNA reads TGTGCCAGCAGCCATTTTCCCCGTACTGAAGCTTTCTTT.

J is TRBJ1-2 and V is TRBV27; 9 bases match TRBD1. Germline-derived CDR1 and CDR2 are MNHEY and SMNVEV (reference sequence). V trimming: 5 bases; J trimming: 4 bases; junction bases outside the gene matches: 8. The CDR3 is 15 residues long. CDR3 region: CASSDPGTGTYGYTF. CDR3 in DNA: TGTGCCAGCAGTGATCCCGGGACAGGGACCTATGGCTACACCTTC.

The chain couples TRBV7-8 to TRBJ2-2; TRBD2 might be the D (6 bases). V gave up 4 bases and J gave up 4 bases, with 19 bases separating them. This CDR3 contains 17 residues. The germline CDR1 and CDR2 sequences are SGHVS and FQNEAQ. The chain's CDR3 is CASSSSRAGLSTGELFF. CDR3 sequence (DNA): TGTGCCAGCAGCTCCTCCCGGGCGGGGTTAAGCACCGGGGAGCTGTTTTTT.

V is TRBV19 and J is TRBJ2-5; 7 nucleotides agree with TRBD2. V was pared by 10 bases and J by 3 bases, with 11 bases of the junction left unmatched. Germline V CDR1 and CDR2: LNHDA, SQIVND (reference sequence). The CDR3 length is 14 residues. The DNA of the CDR3 is TGTGCCACCGGGCGAACTAGCGCTAAAGAGACCCAGTACTTC. Amino acid sequence: CATGRTSAKETQYF.

CDR3 bases: TGTGCCAGCAGCTTAGCATTGACAGGGGACCGCGAAAAACTGTTTTTT. Its translation is CASSLALTGDREKLFF. The chain combines TRBV7-9 with TRBJ1-4, with TRBD1 matching over 8 bases. J lost 8 bases, V lost 0 bases, and 8 bases had no gene match. The CDR3 runs 16 residues. The germline gives CDR1 SEHNR, CDR2 FQNEAQ (reference sequence).

J is TRBJ2-7 and V is TRBV15; 12 bases line up with TRBD1. Germline lookup yields CDR1 LNHNV and CDR2 YYDKDF (reference sequence). This CDR3 comprises 18 residues. V lost 3 bases to trimming and J lost 7 bases; unmatched junction nucleotides: 16. Here the CDR3 reads CATSSPPGQGAIPGEQYF. The CDR3 DNA is TGTGCCACCAGCAGTCCCCCGGGACAGGGGGCTATCCCCGGGGAGCAGTACTTC.

The chain carries TRBV6-4 and TRBJ1-5; TRBD1 matches at 8 bases. The CDR3 is made up of 17 amino acids. The V segment lost 6 bases and the J segment 3 bases; nucleotides outside the gene matches: 13. Germline assignment: CDR1 MRHNA and CDR2 SNTAGT. The CDR3 reads CASSTDRESRVNQPQHF. Written as DNA, the CDR3 is TGTGCCAGCAGCACGGACAGGGAATCAAGGGTCAATCAGCCCCAGCATTTT.

This chain joins TRBV5-5 and TRBJ2-3; a weak D match, TRBD1 (5 bases). CDR3 size: 13 residues. With 8 bases removed from V and 3 bases from J, the gap between germline ends came to 13 bases. Per the germline V gene, CDR1 is SGHKS and CDR2 is YYEKEE (reference sequence). The CDR3: CASTSQGTDTQYF. CDR3 DNA: TGTGCCAGTACTTCTCAGGGAACAGATACGCAGTATTTT.

The chain is built from TRBV4-1 and TRBJ2-2; 12 bases are shared with TRBD2. Germline assignment: CDR1 MGHRA and CDR2 YSYEKL. This CDR3 has 21 amino acids. Trimming at V came to 0 bases and at J to 0 bases, leaving 11 bases not matched to a gene. CDR3 region: CASSQDAATSGRRANTGELFF. CDR3 DNA sequence: TGCGCCAGCAGCCAAGATGCCGCAACTAGCGGGAGGAGAGCGAACACCGGGGAGCTGTTTTTT.

This clone was seen a single time. The rearrangement links TRBV11-2 to TRBJ2-7; TRBD2 is a possible D gene (6 bases). Looked up from germline, CDR1 is SGHAT and CDR2 is FQNNGV. Trimming took off 1 base at V and 1 base at J, with 8 bases between the two ends. This CDR3 comprises 14 residues. This CDR3 reads CASSLAGLSYEQYF. DNA of the CDR3: TGTGCCAGCAGCTTAGCGGGACTGTCCTACGAGCAGTACTTC. The variable domain in full, with the rest retrieved from reference TRBV11-2 and TRBJ2-7, is EAGVAQSPRYKIIEKRQSVAFWCNPISGHATLYWYQQILGQGPKLLIQFQNNGVVDDSQLPKDRFSAERLKGVDSTLKIQPAKLEDSAVYLCASSLAGLSYEQYFGPGTRLTVT.

The V call is TRBV7-2, the J call TRBJ1-1; no firm D call. V lost 2 bases, J lost 1 base, and 11 bases lay in between. The CDR3 consists of 15 residues. From germline, CDR1 is SGHTA and CDR2 FQGNSA. The CDR3 loop reads CASSLLGGPNTEAFF. The CDR3 DNA follows: TGTGCCAGCAGCTTACTCGGAGGACCGAACACTGAAGCTTTCTTT.

The genes are TRBV7-2 and TRBJ1-5, with TRBD1 identical over 7 bases. J gave up 3 bases and V 6 bases, and 5 bases lay outside the gene matches. Germline-derived CDR1 and CDR2 are SGHTA and FQGNSA. The CDR3 has 14 amino acids. The CDR3 spells CASSRDRDNQPQHF. The CDR3 DNA reads TGTGCCAGCAGTCGTGACAGGGACAATCAGCCCCAGCATTTT.

This clone was seen more than once but under ten times. The chain recombines TRBV28 with TRBJ2-5, with 8 nucleotides matching TRBD2. V shed 6 bases, J shed 5 bases, and the junction held 14 bases outside the gene matches. The CDR3 loop spans 16 amino acids. Germline V gene lookup returns CDR1 MDHEN and CDR2 SYDVKM. This CDR3 reads CASRGPGGLASETQYF. In DNA form, the CDR3 reads TGTGCCAGCAGAGGCCCCGGCGGACTAGCATCCGAGACCCAGTACTTC.

This clone was picked up a small number of times. This chain connects TRBV9 to TRBJ2-1; 11 bases agree with TRBD2. The CDR3 totals 15 residues. V shed 4 bases, J shed 8 bases, and the junction held 8 bases outside the gene matches. CDR1 is SGDLS and CDR2 is YYNGEE in the germline V gene. The CDR3 loop reads CASSLRLAGKDEQFF. In DNA form, the CDR3 reads TGTGCCAGCAGCTTGCGACTAGCGGGGAAGGATGAGCAGTTCTTC.

V usage is TRBV4-3 and J usage is TRBJ2-6; 8 bases are a match to TRBD1. Unmatched junction bases numbered 3, after V lost 0 bases and J lost 2 bases. The V gene's germline CDR1 is LGHNA and CDR2 YSLEER. The CDR3 consists of 17 residues. CDR3 DNA sequence: TGCGCCAGCAGCCAAGATCAGGGGGCAACTGGGGCCAACGTCCTGACTTTC. Amino acids: CASSQDQGATGANVLTF.

The CDR3 protein is CASSLDRANNGYTF. The CDR3, as DNA: TGCGCCAGCAGCCTGGACAGGGCCAACAATGGCTACACCTTC. The chain joins TRBV5-1 to TRBJ1-2; 8 nucleotides match TRBD1. This CDR3 is built from 14 residues. The germline CDR1 and CDR2 sequences are SGHRS and YFSETQ. V shed 4 bases and J 6 bases; nucleotides not matched to a gene: 8.

The V call is TRBV10-3, the J call TRBJ2-3; D is uncertain. The CDR3 consists of 11 residues. Trimming pared 10 bases from V and 2 bases from J, leaving 7 bases between. Per the germline V gene, CDR1 is ENHRY and CDR2 is SYGVKD. This chain's CDR3 is CATKATDTQYF. CDR3 bases: TGTGCCACCAAAGCCACAGATACGCAGTATTTT.

This clone was detected a few times. The CDR3 spells CASSMREEAYGYTF. In nucleotides, the CDR3 is TGTGCCAGTAGTATGAGGGAAGAAGCCTATGGCTACACCTTC. The chain is built from TRBV19 and TRBJ1-2, with D uncertain. CDR3 length: 14 residues. Germline CDR1 LNHDA, CDR2 SQIVND (reference sequence). V was pared by 3 bases and J by 4 bases, with 12 bases between.

This clone was seen a handful of times. This rearrangement joins TRBV30 to TRBJ1-1; 7 nucleotides align to TRBD1. Germline V gene data show CDR1 as GTSNPN and CDR2 as SVGIG (reference sequence). V shed 2 bases and J 4 bases; nucleotides not matched to a gene: 1. The CDR3 consists of 12 residues. CDR3 coding DNA: TGTGCCTGGAGTAGACAGGGCACTGAAGCTTTCTTT. Its translation is CAWSRQGTEAFF.

The rearrangement uses TRBV6-1 and TRBJ1-2; 7 bases map to TRBD1. With 5 bases clipped from V and 8 bases from J, the junction kept 8 bases outside the gene matches. There are 13 residues in the CDR3. Germline CDR1 MNHNS, CDR2 SASEGT. The CDR3 here is CASSSTGVSGYTF. The CDR3 DNA follows: TGTGCCAGCAGTTCCACAGGGGTGTCCGGCTACACCTTC.

V is TRBV6-6 and J is TRBJ2-4; 8 bases line up with TRBD2. CDR3 length equals 15 residues. Trimming at V came to 4 bases and at J to 4 bases, leaving 6 bases not matched to a gene. In germline, CDR1 is MNHNY, CDR2 SVGAGI (reference sequence). The CDR3 DNA follows: TGTGCCAGCAGTTGGCGACGGGGGGGAAAAAACATTCAGTACTTC. It is translated as CASSWRRGGKNIQYF.

This clone showed up just a few times. The rearrangement joins TRBV5-1 to TRBJ2-2; D not certain. V was trimmed by 5 bases and J by 3 bases, leaving 8 bases between them. The CDR3 spans 13 residues. Germline values: CDR1 SGHRS, CDR2 YFSETQ. CDR3 sequence: CASRNADTGELFF. The CDR3 bases are TGCGCCAGCAGGAACGCGGACACCGGGGAGCTGTTTTTT. Full variable domain (missing parts from reference TRBV5-1 and TRBJ2-2): KAGVTQTPRYLIKTRGQQVTLSCSPISGHRSVSWYQQTPGQGLQFLFEYFSETQRNKGNFPGRFSGRQFSNSRSEMNVSTLELGDSALYLCASRNADTGELFFGEGSRLTVL.

The J gene is TRBJ1-4, the V gene TRBV11-2; D is undetermined. The CDR3 contains 14 residues. The germline gives CDR1 SGHAT, CDR2 FQNNGV. The V and J ends lost 3 bases and 6 bases respectively, with 11 bases between them. The CDR3 spells CASSFRRGDEKLFF. CDR3 DNA sequence: TGTGCCAGCAGCTTTCGGAGAGGTGATGAAAAACTGTTTTTT. Full variable domain (outside the CDR3, taken from reference TRBV11-2 and TRBJ1-4): EAGVAQSPRYKIIEKRQSVAFWCNPISGHATLYWYQQILGQGPKLLIQFQNNGVVDDSQLPKDRFSAERLKGVDSTLKIQPAKLEDSAVYLCASSFRRGDEKLFFGSGTQLSVL.